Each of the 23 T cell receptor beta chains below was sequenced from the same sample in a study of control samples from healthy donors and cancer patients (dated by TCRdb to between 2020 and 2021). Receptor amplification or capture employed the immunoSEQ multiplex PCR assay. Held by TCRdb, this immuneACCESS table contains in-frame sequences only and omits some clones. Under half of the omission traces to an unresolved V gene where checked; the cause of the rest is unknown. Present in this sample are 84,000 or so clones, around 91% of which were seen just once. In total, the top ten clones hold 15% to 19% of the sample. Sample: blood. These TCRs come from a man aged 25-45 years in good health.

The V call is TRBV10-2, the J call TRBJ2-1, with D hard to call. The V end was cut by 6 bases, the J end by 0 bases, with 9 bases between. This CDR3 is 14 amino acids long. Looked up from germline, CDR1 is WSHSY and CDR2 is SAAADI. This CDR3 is CASSLTGSYNEQFF. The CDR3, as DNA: TGCGCCAGCAGCCTTACCGGCTCCTACAATGAGCAGTTCTTC.

The CDR3 spells CASKSASSGSYEQYF. CDR3 bases: TGTGCCAGCAAATCCGCGTCCTCGGGCTCCTACGAGCAGTACTTC. This sequence joins TRBV28 and TRBJ2-7; D gene uncertain. Trimming stripped 7 bases from V and 0 bases from J, with 16 bases between. The CDR3 is made up of 15 amino acids. Looked up from germline, CDR1 is MDHEN and CDR2 is SYDVKM. Full variable domain (missing parts from reference TRBV28 and TRBJ2-7): DVKVTQSSRYLVKRTGEKVFLECVQDMDHENMFWYRQDPGLGLRLIYFSYDVKMKEKGDIPEGYSVSREKKERFSLILESASTNQTSMYLCASKSASSGSYEQYFGPGTRLTVT.

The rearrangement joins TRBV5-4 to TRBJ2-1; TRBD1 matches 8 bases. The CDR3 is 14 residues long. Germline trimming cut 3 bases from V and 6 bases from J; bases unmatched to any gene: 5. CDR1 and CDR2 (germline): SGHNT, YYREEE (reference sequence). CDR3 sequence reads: CASSYGQGSNEQFF. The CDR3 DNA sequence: TGTGCCAGCAGCTATGGACAGGGTTCCAATGAGCAGTTCTTC.

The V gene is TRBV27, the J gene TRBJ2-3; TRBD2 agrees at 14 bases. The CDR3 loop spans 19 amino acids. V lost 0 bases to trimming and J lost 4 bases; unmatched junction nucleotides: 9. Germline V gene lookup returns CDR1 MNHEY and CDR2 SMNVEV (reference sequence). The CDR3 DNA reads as TGTGCCAGCAGTTTATCCTCCATGGGACTAGCGGGAGAAGCAGATACGCAGTATTTT. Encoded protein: CASSLSSMGLAGEADTQYF.

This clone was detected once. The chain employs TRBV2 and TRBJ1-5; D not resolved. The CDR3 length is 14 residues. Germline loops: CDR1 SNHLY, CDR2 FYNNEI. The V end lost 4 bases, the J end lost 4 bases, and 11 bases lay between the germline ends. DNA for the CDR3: TGTGCCAGCAGTGGGGCCCGGGTAAATCAGCCCCAGCATTTT. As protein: CASSGARVNQPQHF.

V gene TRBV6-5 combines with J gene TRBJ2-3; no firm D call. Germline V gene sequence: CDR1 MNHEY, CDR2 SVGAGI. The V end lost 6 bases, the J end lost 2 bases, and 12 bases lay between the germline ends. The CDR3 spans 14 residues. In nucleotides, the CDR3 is TGTGCCAGCAGCCCCGGACCGTTCACAGATACGCAGTATTTT. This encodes CASSPGPFTDTQYF.

CDR3 residues: CASSARVYRGHYYEQYF. The CDR3 DNA is TGTGCCAGCAGCGCCAGGGTCTACAGGGGACACTACTACGAGCAGTACTTC. This rearrangement joins TRBV7-2 to TRBJ2-7; the match to TRBD1 covers 7 bases. After removal of 5 bases from V and 3 bases from J, the junction contained 16 bases not matched to a gene. This CDR3 region has 17 residues. Germline CDR1 reads SGHTA; CDR2 reads FQGNSA.

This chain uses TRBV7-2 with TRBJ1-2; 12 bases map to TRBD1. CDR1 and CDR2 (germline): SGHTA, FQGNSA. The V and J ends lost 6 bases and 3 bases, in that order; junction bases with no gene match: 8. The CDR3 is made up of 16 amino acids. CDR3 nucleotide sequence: TGTGCCAGCAGTCACCCCGGGACAGGGGGCGACTATGGCTACACCTTC. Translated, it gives CASSHPGTGGDYGYTF.

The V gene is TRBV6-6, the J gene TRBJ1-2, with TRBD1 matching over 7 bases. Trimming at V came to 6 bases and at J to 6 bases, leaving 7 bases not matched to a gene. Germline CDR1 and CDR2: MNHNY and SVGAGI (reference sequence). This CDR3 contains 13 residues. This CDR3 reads CASSPGTVNGYTF. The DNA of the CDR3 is TGTGCCAGCAGCCCGGGGACAGTAAATGGCTACACCTTC.

The CDR3 bases are TGTGCCAGCAGTTACTCACCTATTCAGCCTGAAGCTTTCTTT. Translation: CASSYSPIQPEAFF. The V and J genes are TRBV6-5 and TRBJ1-1; D gene unclear. Germline V gives CDR1 MNHEY, CDR2 SVGAGI. The CDR3 covers 14 residues. Between the trimmed V and J ends, which lost 0 bases and 6 bases, there was a span of 11 bases.

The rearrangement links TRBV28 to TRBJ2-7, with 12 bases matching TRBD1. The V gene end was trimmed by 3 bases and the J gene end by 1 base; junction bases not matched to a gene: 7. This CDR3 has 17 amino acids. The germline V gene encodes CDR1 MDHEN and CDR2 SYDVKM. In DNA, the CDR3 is TGTGCCAGCAGTTTTCGGGGACAGGGGGCATCATCCTACGAGCAGTACTTC. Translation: CASSFRGQGASSYEQYF.

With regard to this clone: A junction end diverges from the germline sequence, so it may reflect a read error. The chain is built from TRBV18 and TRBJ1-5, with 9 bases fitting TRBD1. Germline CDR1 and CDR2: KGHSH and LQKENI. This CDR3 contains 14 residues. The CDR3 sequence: CASSPQGAAQPQHF. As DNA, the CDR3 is TGTGCCAGCTCTCCACAGGGGGCCGCGCAGCCCCAGCATTTT.

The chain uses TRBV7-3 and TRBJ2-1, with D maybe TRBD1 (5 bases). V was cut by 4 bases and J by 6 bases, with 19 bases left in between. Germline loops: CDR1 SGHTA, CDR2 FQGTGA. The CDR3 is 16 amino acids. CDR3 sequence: CASSSPGWYESNEQFF. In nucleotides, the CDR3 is TGTGCCAGCAGCTCCCCAGGGTGGTACGAGTCCAATGAGCAGTTCTTC.

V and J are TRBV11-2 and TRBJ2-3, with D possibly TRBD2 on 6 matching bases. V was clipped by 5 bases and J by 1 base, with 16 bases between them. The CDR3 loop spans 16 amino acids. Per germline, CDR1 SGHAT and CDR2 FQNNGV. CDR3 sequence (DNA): TGTGCCAGCAGCCGGGGGTCGGCAAGACGCACAGATACGCAGTATTTT. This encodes CASSRGSARRTDTQYF.

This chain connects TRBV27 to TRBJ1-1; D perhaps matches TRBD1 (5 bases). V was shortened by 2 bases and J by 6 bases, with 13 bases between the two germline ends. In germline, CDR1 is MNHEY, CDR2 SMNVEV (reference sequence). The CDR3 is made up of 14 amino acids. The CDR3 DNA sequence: TGTGCCAGCAGTTTACATAATAGGGGCGCTGAAGCTTTCTTT. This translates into CASSLHNRGAEAFF.

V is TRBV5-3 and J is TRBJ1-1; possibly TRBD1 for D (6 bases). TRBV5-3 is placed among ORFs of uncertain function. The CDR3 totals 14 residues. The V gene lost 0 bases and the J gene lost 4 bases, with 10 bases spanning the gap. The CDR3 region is CARSLDRDSTEAFF. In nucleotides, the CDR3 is TGTGCCAGAAGCTTGGACAGGGATAGCACTGAAGCTTTCTTT.

The CDR3 loop reads CAISESIPPGNTIYF. As DNA, the CDR3 is TGTGCCATCAGTGAGTCAATACCCCCTGGAAACACCATATATTTT. This rearrangement joins TRBV10-3 to TRBJ1-3; D unresolved. Between the trimmed V and J ends, which lost 0 bases and 2 bases, there was a span of 8 bases. The CDR3 has 15 residues. Germline V gene data show CDR1 as ENHRY and CDR2 as SYGVKD.

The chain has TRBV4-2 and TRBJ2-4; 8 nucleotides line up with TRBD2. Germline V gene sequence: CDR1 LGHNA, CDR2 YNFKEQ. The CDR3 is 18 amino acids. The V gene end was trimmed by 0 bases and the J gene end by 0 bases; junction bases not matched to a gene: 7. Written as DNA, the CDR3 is TGTGCCAGCAGCCAAGAGCTGAGCGGGGGTCTAGCCAAAAACATTCAGTACTTC. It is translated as CASSQELSGGLAKNIQYF.

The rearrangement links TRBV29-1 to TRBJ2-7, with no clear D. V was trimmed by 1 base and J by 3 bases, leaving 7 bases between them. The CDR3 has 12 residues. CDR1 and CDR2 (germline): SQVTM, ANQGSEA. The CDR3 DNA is TGCAGCGTTGAAGTCACTCTCTACGAGCAGTACTTC. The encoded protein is CSVEVTLYEQYF.

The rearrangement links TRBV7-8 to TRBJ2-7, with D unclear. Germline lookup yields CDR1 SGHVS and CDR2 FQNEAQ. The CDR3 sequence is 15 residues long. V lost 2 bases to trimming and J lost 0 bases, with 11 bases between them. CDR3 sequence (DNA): TGTGCCAGCAGCTTACAAGGGCTCTACTCCTACGAGCAGTACTTC. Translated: CASSLQGLYSYEQYF.

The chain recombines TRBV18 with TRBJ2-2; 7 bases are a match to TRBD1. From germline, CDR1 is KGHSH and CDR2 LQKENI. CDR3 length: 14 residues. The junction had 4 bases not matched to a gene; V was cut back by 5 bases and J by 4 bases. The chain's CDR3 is CASSGDSGTGELFF. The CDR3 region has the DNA TGTGCCAGCTCAGGGGACAGTGGCACCGGGGAGCTGTTTTTT.

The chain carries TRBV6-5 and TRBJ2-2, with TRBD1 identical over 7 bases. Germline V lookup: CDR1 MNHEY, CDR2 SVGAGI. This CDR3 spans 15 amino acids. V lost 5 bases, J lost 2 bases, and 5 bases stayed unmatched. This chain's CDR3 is CASSTDRVNTGELFF. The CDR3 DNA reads TGTGCCAGCAGTACTGACAGGGTAAACACCGGGGAGCTGTTTTTT.

In DNA form, the CDR3 reads TGCGCCAGCAGCCCGATGGGACACCTGGGGGAGGGAGAGACCCAGTACTTC. Amino acid sequence: CASSPMGHLGEGETQYF. This chain connects TRBV5-1 to TRBJ2-5, with D perhaps TRBD2 (7 bases). V was trimmed by 4 bases and J by 4 bases, leaving 23 bases between them. The V gene's germline CDR1 is SGHRS and CDR2 YFSETQ. The CDR3 length is 17 residues.